These 13 T cell receptor beta chains originate from one sample sequenced in a study of CD8 T cells in ankylosing spondylitis. The antigens for these receptors are not known. Study outcomes and limitations: What seemed typical of ankylosing spondylitis blood was a TCR beta motif built from under 10 highly homologous variants.

One entry per CDR3 protein, called by TCRdb with MiXCR from the 5' RACE reads. The sample holds 670,000 or so distinct CDR3 sequences, roughly 19% seen once. Material: blood, either unsorted or a sorted T cell fraction (not recorded which). The source of these receptors is a male donor with ankylosing spondylitis.

This clonotype was observed a handful of times. The chain has TRBV29-1 and TRBJ2-1, with a possible D match to TRBD2 (6 bases). CDR3 length: 14 amino acids. The V end was cut by 8 bases, the J end by 0 bases, with 14 bases between. CDR1 and CDR2 (germline): SQVTM, ANQGSEA. This CDR3 reads CSCGTESSYNEQFF. DNA for the CDR3: TGCAGCTGCGGGACGGAGAGCTCCTACAATGAGCAGTTCTTC.

A few counts support this clonotype. The V gene is TRBV11-2, the J gene TRBJ2-1; 7 bases agree with TRBD2. This CDR3 contains 15 residues. CDR1 SGHAT and CDR2 FQNNGV come from the germline V gene. The V and J ends lost 5 bases and 1 base, in that order; junction bases with no gene match: 5. CDR3 protein: CASSRGDLSYNEQFF. Written as DNA, the CDR3 is TGTGCCAGCAGCCGGGGGGACTTGTCCTACAATGAGCAGTTCTTC.

This clonotype was counted only a few times. The chain is built from TRBV20-1 and TRBJ1-6, with unresolved D. Germline V gives CDR1 DFQATT, CDR2 SNEGSKA (reference sequence). The CDR3 totals 15 residues. V dropped 3 bases and J dropped 7 bases, with 16 bases sitting between them. CDR3 region: CSARIDGRQNSPLHF. The CDR3 coding sequence is TGCAGTGCTAGGATCGATGGCAGACAAAATTCACCCCTCCACTTT.

This clonotype was observed a handful of times. The chain combines TRBV20-1 with TRBJ2-7; D perhaps matches TRBD1 (5 bases). Germline V gives CDR1 DFQATT, CDR2 SNEGSKA (reference sequence). CDR3 length equals 15 residues. Trimming pared 5 bases from V and 5 bases from J, leaving 22 bases between. CDR3: CSAPRAGAGGNEQYF. CDR3 in DNA: TGCAGTGCTCCCAGGGCCGGCGCCGGTGGGAACGAGCAGTACTTC.

This clonotype was seen only a few times. CDR3 coding DNA: TGCGCCAGCAGCCAATTCCCCCCCGGGGGGGGAGAGACCCAGTACTTC. Protein: CASSQFPPGGGETQYF. V usage is TRBV4-1 and J usage is TRBJ2-5; 8 bases line up with TRBD2. The CDR3 has 16 residues. Germline CDR1 reads MGHRA; CDR2 reads YSYEKL. J was trimmed by 4 bases and V by 2 bases; bases with no gene match: 9.

In its sample, this clonotype was seen a few times. This chain links TRBV4-1 with TRBJ2-1, with TRBD1 matching 9 bases. Germline V gives CDR1 MGHRA, CDR2 YSYEKL. The CDR3 runs to 14 residues. Trimming took 1 base from V and 10 from J; bases not matched to a gene: 5. In nucleotides, the CDR3 is TGCGCCAGCAGCCAAGTCCGGGACAGGGACGAGCAGTTCTTC. Its translation: CASSQVRDRDEQFF.

The V and J genes are TRBV20-1 and TRBJ1-2, with D unclear. The CDR3 contains 14 residues. Germline assignment: CDR1 DFQATT and CDR2 SNEGSKA (reference sequence). The germline V and J ends were trimmed by 0 bases and 1 base, with 9 bases remaining between them. The CDR3 DNA follows: TGCAGTGCTAGAGATTTCAGGAATAACTATGGCTACACCTTC. Encoded protein: CSARDFRNNYGYTF.

The V call is TRBV5-1, the J call TRBJ1-3; no clear D. In germline, CDR1 is SGHRS, CDR2 YFSETQ. The CDR3 length is 12 residues. V was trimmed by 4 bases and J by 4 bases, leaving 6 bases between them. Written as DNA, the CDR3 is TGCGCCAGCAGCGGGAAGGGAAACACCATATATTTT. It translates to CASSGKGNTIYF.

The chain couples TRBV3-1 to TRBJ2-1; no clear D gene. This CDR3 contains 15 residues. Germline values: CDR1 LGHDT, CDR2 YNNKEL (reference sequence). Trimming left V 1 base short and J 4 bases short, with 11 bases between. The CDR3 DNA sequence: TGTGCCAGCAGCCAAGTCTCCGGGCCGTACAATGAGCAGTTCTTC. As protein: CASSQVSGPYNEQFF.

This clonotype was detected only a few times. The rearrangement links TRBV6-2 or TRBV6-3 to TRBJ2-7; tentative D call: TRBD1 (5 bases). The CDR3 contains 13 residues. Germline V gives CDR1 MNHEY, CDR2 SVGEGT. Trimming cost V 7 bases and J 2 bases, with 12 bases left between them. CDR3 region: CASTNRGPYEQYF. The DNA of the CDR3 is TGTGCCAGCACGAATAGGGGCCCCTACGAGCAGTACTTC.

In this sample, this clonotype turned up a few times. The chain recombines TRBV7-2 with TRBJ2-5, with 9 bases aligning to TRBD2. Germline V gives CDR1 SGHTA, CDR2 FQGNSA. This CDR3 has 15 residues. V lost 1 base, J lost 5 bases, and 5 bases stayed unmatched. This CDR3 reads CASSLESGRRETQYF. The CDR3 DNA reads as TGTGCCAGCAGCTTAGAAAGCGGGAGGAGGGAGACCCAGTACTTC.

This clonotype was seen only a few times. The chain employs TRBV2 and TRBJ2-1, with TRBD2 identical over 11 bases. V was clipped by 7 bases and J by 5 bases; unmatched bases: 4. From germline, CDR1 is SNHLY and CDR2 FYNNEI. The CDR3 has 14 amino acids. The CDR3 region is CASKLAGDHNEQFF. In DNA, the CDR3 is TGTGCCAGCAAACTAGCGGGGGACCACAATGAGCAGTTCTTC.

This clonotype was detected a few times. The chain is built from TRBV27 and TRBJ1-2, with TRBD1 matching 7 bases. Germline trimming cut 2 bases from V and 5 bases from J; bases unmatched to any gene: 5. CDR3 size: 14 residues. The germline gives CDR1 MNHEY, CDR2 SMNVEV (reference sequence). The CDR3, as DNA: TGTGCCAGCAGTTTAAGGGGACAGTCGTATGGCTACACCTTC. This gives the protein CASSLRGQSYGYTF.